The rows below give T cell receptor beta chains drawn from one sample of a study of shared clonotypes between healthy human individuals. The data were produced by immunoSEQ multiplex PCR, yet TCRdb's version contains in-frame clones alone and is incomplete. The sample lists a few million clones; approximately 95% were seen once. Source material: naive CD4+ T cells from PBMCs. Receptors were obtained from a man between 18 and 35 years old in good health. Some clones in this sample may be carry-over from other donors' samples. The CDR3 runs from the conserved cysteine through the conserved F or W. The order of the fields is D gene, J gene, V gene, clone size, CDR3 protein, CDR3 DNA. A D gene is named only where the DNA matches it firmly. A clone size is listed for some rows: how often the clone was seen (once, few, many), or a class if it is expanded.

TRBD1 TRBJ2-2 TRBV28 - CASTVGGDSTGELFF TGTGCCAGCACTGTAGGGGGCGACAGCACCGGGGAGCTGTTTTTT
- TRBJ1-2 TRBV9 few CASSVQENYGYTF TGTGCCAGCAGCGTCCAGGAAAACTATGGCTACACCTTC
- TRBJ2-7 TRBV30 - CATTGYHEQYF TGTGCCACCACAGGGTACCACGAGCAGTACTTC
TRBD1 TRBJ2-7 TRBV4-2 - CASSHGTGAYEQYF TGTGCCAGCAGCCATGGGACAGGGGCCTACGAGCAGTACTTC
- TRBJ2-5 TRBV28 - CASRPLFRGTQETQYF TGTGCCAGCAGGCCCTTATTTCGGGGGACCCAAGAGACCCAGTACTTC
- TRBJ1-5 TRBV6-5 - CASRGGSGNQPQHF TGTGCCAGCAGGGGGGGATCTGGCAATCAGCCCCAGCATTTT
- TRBJ2-7 TRBV2 - CASSVFYEQYF TGTGCCAGCAGTGTGTTCTACGAGCAGTACTTC
- TRBJ1-4 TRBV5-1 - CASSLERGGPGATNEKLFF TGCGCCAGCAGCTTGGAAAGAGGGGGACCAGGGGCAACTAATGAAAAACTGTTTTTT
- TRBJ2-7 TRBV5-4 - CASSLFRGDEQYF TGTGCCAGCAGCTTGTTTCGGGGCGACGAGCAGTACTTC
- TRBJ1-2 TRBV28 - CASSLSGGGYTF TGTGCCAGCAGTTTAAGTGGAGGCGGCTACACCTTC
- TRBJ1-2 TRBV6-5 - CASSSRWGEGYTF TGTGCCAGCAGCTCCCGGTGGGGTGAGGGCTACACCTTC
TRBD2 TRBJ2-7 TRBV12-5 - CASGLIPQREATYEQYF TGTGCTAGTGGTTTGATCCCGCAGCGGGAGGCCACCTACGAGCAGTACTTC
- TRBJ2-7 TRBV12-5 - CASGLDWWQYF TGTGCTAGTGGTTTAGATTGGTGGCAGTACTTC
- TRBJ1-5 TRBV28 - CASSHSNQPQHF TGTGCCAGCAGCCATAGCAATCAGCCCCAGCATTTT
- TRBJ2-7 TRBV28 - CASSVDIGEQYF TGTGCCAGCAGTGTTGATATCGGCGAGCAGTACTTC
- TRBJ2-7 TRBV7-8 - CASSPAYEQYF TGTGCCAGCAGCCCGGCCTACGAGCAGTACTTC
- TRBJ2-2 TRBV27 - CASSSPIAERTGELFF TGTGCCAGCAGTTCCCCAATAGCGGAGCGCACCGGGGAGCTGTTTTTT
- TRBJ2-1 TRBV20-1 - CSGIHRDSQFF TGCAGTGGAATCCACCGGGACTCACAGTTCTTC
TRBD1 TRBJ1-3 TRBV5-1 - CASSRDRSSSGNTIYF TGCGCCAGCAGCCGGGACAGGTCCAGCTCTGGAAACACCATATATTTT
- TRBJ2-7 TRBV11-2 - CASSFRDSYEQYF TGTGCCAGCAGCTTTAGGGATTCCTACGAGCAGTACTTC
- TRBJ1-1 TRBV5-8 - CASSLIPGTEAFF TGTGCCAGCAGCTTAATACCAGGTACTGAAGCTTTCTTT
- TRBJ1-5 TRBV28 - CASGVGQGSNQPQHF TGTGCCAGCGGAGTAGGCCAGGGCAGCAATCAGCCCCAGCATTTT
TRBD1 TRBJ2-3 TRBV29-1 - CSVTRNPGTASTDTQYF TGCAGCGTGACCAGAAATCCCGGGACAGCAAGCACAGATACGCAGTATTTT
TRBD2 TRBJ2-3 TRBV7-9 few CASSPTSGRADTQYF TGTGCCAGCAGCCCTACTAGCGGGAGGGCCGATACGCAGTATTTT
TRBD1 TRBJ1-1 TRBV6-5 once CASSYRGLGNTEAFF TGTGCCAGCAGTTACAGGGGGCTCGGGAACACTGAAGCTTTCTTT
- TRBJ2-5 TRBV28 - CASSSPGETQYF TGTGCCAGCAGTTCTCCGGGGGAGACCCAGTACTTC
- TRBJ1-6 TRBV11-2 - CASSLVGPASPLHF TGTGCCAGCAGCTTAGTAGGACCAGCTTCACCCCTCCACTTT
- TRBJ1-1 TRBV6-1 - CASTQVLGTEAFF TGTGCCAGCACCCAAGTTTTGGGTACTGAAGCTTTCTTT
- TRBJ2-1 TRBV6-5 once CASSYQTAGYNEQFF TGTGCCAGCAGTTACCAAACAGCGGGTTACAATGAGCAGTTCTTC
TRBD1 TRBJ1-1 TRBV5-4 - CASSLAGTGGDTEAFF TGTGCCAGCAGCTTGGCAGGGACAGGGGGCGACACTGAAGCTTTCTTT
TRBD2 TRBJ2-5 TRBV5-4 - CASSSQTSGMETQYF TGTGCCAGCAGCTCCCAGACTAGCGGGATGGAGACCCAGTACTTC
TRBD2 TRBJ2-1 TRBV5-4 - CASSSAGTRSYNEQFF TGTGCCAGCAGCTCAGCGGGGACTCGATCGTACAATGAGCAGTTCTTC
TRBD1 TRBJ2-7 TRBV7-6 - CASSPTRTGSYEQYF TGTGCCAGCAGCCCGACCCGGACAGGTTCTTACGAGCAGTACTTC
TRBD1 TRBJ1-1 TRBV18 - CASSPETGALTEAFF TGTGCCAGCTCACCGGAAACAGGGGCTCTGACTGAAGCTTTCTTT
- TRBJ1-6 TRBV7-9 - CASSSSGGRGNSPLHF TGTGCCAGCAGCTCCAGTGGAGGCAGGGGAAATTCACCCCTCCACTTT
TRBD2 TRBJ2-7 TRBV5-4 - CASSSPSGGYEQYF TGTGCCAGCAGCTCCCCTAGCGGGGGCTACGAGCAGTACTTC
TRBD2 TRBJ2-3 TRBV29-1 - CSVPPSGAFGNTQYF TGCAGCGTCCCCCCGAGCGGGGCTTTCGGAAATACGCAGTATTTT
- TRBJ1-5 TRBV5-8 - CASNWGKPDQPQHF TGTGCCAGCAACTGGGGCAAACCAGATCAGCCCCAGCATTTT
- TRBJ2-1 TRBV14 - CASSHKGNANEQFF TGTGCCAGCAGCCACAAGGGAAATGCAAATGAGCAGTTCTTC
TRBD1 TRBJ1-1 TRBV28 - CASSPQTGMNTEAFF TGTGCCAGCAGTCCGCAGACAGGGATGAACACTGAAGCTTTCTTT
TRBD2 TRBJ2-2 TRBV19 - CASSPGTSGTGELFF TGTGCCAGTAGTCCCGGGACTAGCGGCACCGGGGAGCTGTTTTTT
TRBD1 TRBJ1-1 TRBV28 - CASQGADIMNTEAFF TGTGCCAGCCAGGGGGCGGACATAATGAACACTGAAGCTTTCTTT
TRBD2 TRBJ2-7 TRBV4-1 once CASSRLLAGTYEQYF TGCGCCAGCAGCCGGTTGCTAGCGGGGACTTACGAGCAGTACTTC
TRBD1 TRBJ2-5 TRBV18 - CASSQGQLETQYF TGTGCCAGCTCACAGGGACAGTTGGAGACCCAGTACTTC
- TRBJ1-4 TRBV6-5 - CASSRDAATNEKLFF TGTGCCAGCAGTCGGGACGCTGCAACTAATGAAAAACTGTTTTTT
- TRBJ1-1 TRBV19 - CASSGTHQPMNTEAFF TGTGCCAGTAGTGGCACCCACCAGCCCATGAACACTGAAGCTTTCTTT
- TRBJ2-7 TRBV7-8 once CASSLIRDEQYF TGTGCCAGCAGCTTAATCCGAGACGAGCAGTACTTC
- TRBJ1-4 TRBV28 - CASSSPIREKLFF TGTGCCAGCAGTTCCCCCATAAGGGAAAAACTGTTTTTT
TRBD2 TRBJ2-2 TRBV7-9 - CASSFLAGGPGELFF TGTGCCAGCAGCTTTCTAGCGGGAGGGCCCGGGGAGCTGTTTTTT
- TRBJ2-3 TRBV21-1 - CASSKRVRGDGTDTQYF TGTGCCAGCAGCAAAAGGGTTAGGGGGGACGGCACAGATACGCAGTATTTT
TRBD2 TRBJ2-7 TRBV10-3 - CATRVGSGSGYEQYF TGTGCCACCAGAGTTGGTAGCGGGAGTGGCTACGAGCAGTACTTC
- TRBJ1-5 TRBV19 - CASSKDGQPQHF TGTGCCAGTAGCAAGGATGGGCAGCCCCAGCATTTT
- TRBJ2-2 TRBV7-2 - CASSFTGGAGTGELFF TGTGCCAGCAGCTTTACCGGGGGCGCGGGAACCGGGGAGCTGTTTTTT
- TRBJ1-1 TRBV18 - CASSADRNTEAFF TGTGCCAGCTCAGCGGACAGGAACACTGAAGCTTTCTTT
TRBD1 TRBJ2-7 TRBV19 once CASSTTTGGPYQQYF TGTGCCAGTAGTACCACGACAGGGGGACCTTACCAGCAGTACTTC
TRBD1 TRBJ2-5 TRBV19 - CASRRGLQETQYF TGTGCCAGTAGGAGGGGGCTGCAGGAGACCCAGTACTTC
- TRBJ1-2 TRBV9 - CASSVARQGYGYTF TGTGCCAGCAGCGTAGCTCGGCAGGGCTATGGCTACACCTTC
TRBD2 TRBJ2-1 TRBV27 - CASSSLLAGGINEQFF TGTGCCAGCAGTTCGTTACTAGCGGGAGGGATTAATGAGCAGTTCTTC
TRBD1 TRBJ2-5 TRBV7-2 - CASSSPGGPQETQYF TGTGCCAGCAGCTCGCCAGGGGGTCCCCAAGAGACCCAGTACTTC